This T cell receptor (beta chain) was observed in a study of control samples from healthy donors and cancer patients. CDR1 is MGHRA and CDR2 is YSYEKL in the germline V gene. The V gene lost 0 bases and the J gene lost 2 bases, with 14 bases spanning the gap. CDR3 length: 16 residues. Profiling relied on immunoSEQ multiplex PCR, and the TCRdb table lists in-frame clones only, not all of them. The table shows about 130,000 clones, with roughly 84% occurring only once. This receptor was identified in a man between 50 and 59 years old in good health. V is TRBV4-1 and J is TRBJ2-7; D tentatively reads TRBD1 or TRBD2 (5 bases each). Input material: blood. The CDR3 loop is CASSQDAGTSTYEQYF. CDR3 sequence (DNA): TGCGCCAGCAGCCAAGACGCCGGGACGAGTACCTACGAGCAGTACTTC.